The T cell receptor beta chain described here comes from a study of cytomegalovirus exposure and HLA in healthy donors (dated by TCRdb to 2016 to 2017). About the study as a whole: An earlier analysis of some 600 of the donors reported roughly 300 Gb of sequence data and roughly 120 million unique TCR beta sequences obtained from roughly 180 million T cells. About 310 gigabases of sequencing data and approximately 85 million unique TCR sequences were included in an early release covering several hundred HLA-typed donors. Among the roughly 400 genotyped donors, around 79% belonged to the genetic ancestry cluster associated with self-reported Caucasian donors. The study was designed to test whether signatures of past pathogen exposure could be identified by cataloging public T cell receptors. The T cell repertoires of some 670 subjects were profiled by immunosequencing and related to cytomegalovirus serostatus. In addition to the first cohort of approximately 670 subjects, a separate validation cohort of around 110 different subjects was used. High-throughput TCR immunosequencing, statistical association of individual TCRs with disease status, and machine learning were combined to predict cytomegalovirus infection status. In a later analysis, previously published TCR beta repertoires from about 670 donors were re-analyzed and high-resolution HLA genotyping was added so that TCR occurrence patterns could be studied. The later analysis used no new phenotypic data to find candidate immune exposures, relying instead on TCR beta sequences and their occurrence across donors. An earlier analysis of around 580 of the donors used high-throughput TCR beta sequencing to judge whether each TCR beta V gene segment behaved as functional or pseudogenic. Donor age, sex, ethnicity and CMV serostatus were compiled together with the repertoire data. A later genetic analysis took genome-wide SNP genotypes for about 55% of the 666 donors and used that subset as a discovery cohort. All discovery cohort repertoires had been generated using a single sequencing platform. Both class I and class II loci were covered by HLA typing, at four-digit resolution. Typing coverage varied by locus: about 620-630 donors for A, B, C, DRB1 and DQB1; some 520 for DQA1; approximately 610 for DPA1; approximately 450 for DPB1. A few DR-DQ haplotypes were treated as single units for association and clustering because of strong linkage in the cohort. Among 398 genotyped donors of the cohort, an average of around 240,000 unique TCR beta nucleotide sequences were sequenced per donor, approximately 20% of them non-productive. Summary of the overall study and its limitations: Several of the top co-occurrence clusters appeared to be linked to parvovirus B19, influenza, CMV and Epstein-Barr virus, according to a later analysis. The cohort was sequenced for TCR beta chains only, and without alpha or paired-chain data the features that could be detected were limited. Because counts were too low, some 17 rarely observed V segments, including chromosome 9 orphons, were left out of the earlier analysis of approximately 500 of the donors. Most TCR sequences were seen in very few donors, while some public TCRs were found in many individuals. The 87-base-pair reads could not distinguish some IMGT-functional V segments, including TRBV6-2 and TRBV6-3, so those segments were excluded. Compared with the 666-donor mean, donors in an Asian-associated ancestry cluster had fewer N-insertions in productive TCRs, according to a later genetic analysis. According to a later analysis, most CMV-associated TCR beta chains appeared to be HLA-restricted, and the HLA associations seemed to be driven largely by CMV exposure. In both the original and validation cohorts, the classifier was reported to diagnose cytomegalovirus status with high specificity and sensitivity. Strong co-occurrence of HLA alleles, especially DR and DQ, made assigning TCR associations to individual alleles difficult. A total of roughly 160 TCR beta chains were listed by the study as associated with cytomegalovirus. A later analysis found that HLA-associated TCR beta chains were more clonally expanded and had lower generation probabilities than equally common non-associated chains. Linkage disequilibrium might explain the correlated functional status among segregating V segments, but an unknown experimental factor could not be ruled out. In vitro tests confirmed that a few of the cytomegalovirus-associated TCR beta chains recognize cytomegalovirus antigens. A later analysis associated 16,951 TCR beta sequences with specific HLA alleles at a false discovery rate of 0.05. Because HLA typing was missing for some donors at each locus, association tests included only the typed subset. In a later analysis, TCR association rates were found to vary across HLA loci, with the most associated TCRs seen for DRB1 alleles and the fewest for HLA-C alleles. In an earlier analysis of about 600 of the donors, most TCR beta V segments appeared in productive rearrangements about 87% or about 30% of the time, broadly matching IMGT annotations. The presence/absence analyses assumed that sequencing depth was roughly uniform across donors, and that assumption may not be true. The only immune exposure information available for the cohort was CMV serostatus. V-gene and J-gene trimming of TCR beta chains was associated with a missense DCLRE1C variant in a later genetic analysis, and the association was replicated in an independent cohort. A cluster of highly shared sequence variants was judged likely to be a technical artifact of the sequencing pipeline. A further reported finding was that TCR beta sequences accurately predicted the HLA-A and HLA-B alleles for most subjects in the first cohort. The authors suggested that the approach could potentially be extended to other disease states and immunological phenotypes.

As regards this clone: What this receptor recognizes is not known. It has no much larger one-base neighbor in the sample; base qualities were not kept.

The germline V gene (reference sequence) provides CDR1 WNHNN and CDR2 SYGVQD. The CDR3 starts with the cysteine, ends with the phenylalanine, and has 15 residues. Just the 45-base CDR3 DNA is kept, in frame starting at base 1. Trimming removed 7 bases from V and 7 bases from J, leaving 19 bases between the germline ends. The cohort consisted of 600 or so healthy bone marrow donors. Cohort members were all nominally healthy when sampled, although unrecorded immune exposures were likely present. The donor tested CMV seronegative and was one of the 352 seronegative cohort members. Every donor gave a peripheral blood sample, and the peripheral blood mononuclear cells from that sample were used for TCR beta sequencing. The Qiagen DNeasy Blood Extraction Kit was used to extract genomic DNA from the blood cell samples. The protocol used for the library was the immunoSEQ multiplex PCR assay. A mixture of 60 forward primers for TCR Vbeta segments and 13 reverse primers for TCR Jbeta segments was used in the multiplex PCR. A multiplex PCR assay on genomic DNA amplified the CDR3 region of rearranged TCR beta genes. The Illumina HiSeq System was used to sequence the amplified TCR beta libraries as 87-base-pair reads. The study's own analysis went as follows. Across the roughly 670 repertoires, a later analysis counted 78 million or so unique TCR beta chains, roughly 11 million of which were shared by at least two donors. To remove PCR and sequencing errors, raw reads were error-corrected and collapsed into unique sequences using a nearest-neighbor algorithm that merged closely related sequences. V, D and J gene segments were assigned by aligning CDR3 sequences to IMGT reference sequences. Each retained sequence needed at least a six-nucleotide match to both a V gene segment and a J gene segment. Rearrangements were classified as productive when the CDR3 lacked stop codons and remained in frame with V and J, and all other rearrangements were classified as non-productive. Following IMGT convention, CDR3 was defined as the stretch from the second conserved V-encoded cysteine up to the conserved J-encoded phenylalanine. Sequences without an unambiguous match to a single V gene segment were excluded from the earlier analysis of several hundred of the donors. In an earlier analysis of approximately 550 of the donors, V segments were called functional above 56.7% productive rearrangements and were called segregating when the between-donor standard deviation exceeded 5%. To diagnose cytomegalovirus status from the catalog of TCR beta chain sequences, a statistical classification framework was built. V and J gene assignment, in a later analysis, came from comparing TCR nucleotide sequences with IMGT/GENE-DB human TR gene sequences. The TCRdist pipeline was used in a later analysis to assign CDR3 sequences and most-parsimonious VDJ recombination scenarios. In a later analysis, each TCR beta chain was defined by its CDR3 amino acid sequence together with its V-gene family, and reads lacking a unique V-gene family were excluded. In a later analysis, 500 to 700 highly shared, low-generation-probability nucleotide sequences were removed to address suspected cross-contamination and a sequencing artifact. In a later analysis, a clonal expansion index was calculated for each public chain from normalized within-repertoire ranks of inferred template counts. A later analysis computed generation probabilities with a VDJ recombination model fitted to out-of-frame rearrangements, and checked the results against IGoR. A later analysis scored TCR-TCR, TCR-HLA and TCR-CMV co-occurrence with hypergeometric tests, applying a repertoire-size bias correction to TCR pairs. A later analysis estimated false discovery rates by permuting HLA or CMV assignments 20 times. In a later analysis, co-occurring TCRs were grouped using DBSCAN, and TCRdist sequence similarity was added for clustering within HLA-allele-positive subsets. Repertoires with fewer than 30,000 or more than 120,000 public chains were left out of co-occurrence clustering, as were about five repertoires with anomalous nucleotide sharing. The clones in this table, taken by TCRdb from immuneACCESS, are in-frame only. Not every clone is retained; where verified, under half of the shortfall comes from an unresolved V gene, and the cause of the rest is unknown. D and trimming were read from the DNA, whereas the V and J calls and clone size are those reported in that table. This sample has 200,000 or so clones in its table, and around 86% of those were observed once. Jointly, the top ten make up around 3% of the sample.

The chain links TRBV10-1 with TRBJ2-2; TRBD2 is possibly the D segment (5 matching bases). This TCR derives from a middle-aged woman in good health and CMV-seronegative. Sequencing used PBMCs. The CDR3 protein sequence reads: CASNRGIPRSGELFF. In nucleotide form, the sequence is TGCGCCAGCAATCGAGGGATCCCCAGAAGCGGGGAGCTGTTTTTT.